One T cell receptor beta chain is described in this entry. The target of this receptor is not known. The sample holds no much larger clone one base away, and base qualities are not on file. From the cysteine through the phenylalanine, the CDR3 covers 13 amino acids. The kept DNA is CDR3 alone, 39 bases in frame from the first base. Trimming costs V 5 bases and J 5 bases, and their ends lie 10 bases apart. For CDR1 and CDR2, the germline V gene (reference sequence) lists SGHNT and YYREEE. The donors were healthy, HIV-negative adults with no recently reported acute infections or vaccinations. Every donor was a Caucasian adult living in Nashville, Tennessee, USA. CD4+ T cells were enriched by magnetic negative selection; naive cells were then positively selected on CD45RA, and the negative fraction formed the memory subset. Blood was obtained by leukapheresis, after which PBMCs were separated by Ficoll-Histopaque density gradient centrifugation and cryopreserved in liquid nitrogen vapor phase. Analytical flow cytometry was used to check the purity and quantity of each magnetically sorted T cell population. Genomic DNA was isolated from each sorted fraction and quantified by UV absorbance on a Nanodrop 2000c.

Using the deep immunoSEQ assay, multiplex PCR amplified TCR CDR3 regions from genomic DNA. Extracted genomic DNA from each cell subset was spread evenly across all wells of several immunoSEQ 96-well plates, with each plate serving as a replicate. Each replicate PCR for sorted subsets received about 220 ng genomic DNA, equal to about 30,000 T cell genomes. Purified libraries were measured with a Qubit 3.0 fluorometer, size-checked on a Bioanalyzer 2100, and measured again with the KAPA Library Quantification kit. Each immunoSEQ 96-well plate was sequenced on its own single-read 150-cycle Illumina NextSeq 550 flow cell. Processing in the source paper ran as follows. Because the immunoSEQ output held only junctional sequences and lacked quality scores, the filtering could not match the filtering applied to full-length reads. Sequences were annotated with PyIR, a Python wrapper for IgBLAST v1.9, and V/J genes and CDR3 were assigned using IMGT germline references. Reads with weak V/J assignments (E-value above 1e-6), missing CDR3, stop codons, out-of-frame junctions, or ambiguous translated residues were removed. A V3J clonotype was defined by an identical inferred V gene, J gene, and CDR3 amino acid sequence. The percentage overlap between two repertoires was calculated by dividing the number of shared unique clonotypes by the size of the smaller repertoire. Three approaches were used to assess repertoire richness: RTK rarefaction, the Chao1 estimator, and Recon v2.1 estimates of unobserved clonotypes. OLGA was used to compute generation probabilities for all TCRbeta clonotypes that the gDNA method yielded from a handful of donors. TCRdb mirrors the immuneACCESS table, restricted to in-frame sequences. Some clones are absent from its copies; in checked studies, under half trace to an unresolved V gene, and the reason for the others is unknown. V and J calls and clone size are as listed in that table; D and trimming were resolved from the DNA. Recorded for this sample are 950,000 to 1,100,000 clones; under 80% of them occurred a single time. The biggest ten clones account for over 1.3% of the sample.

The record originates from a study of shared clonotypes between healthy human individuals (dated by TCRdb to about 2020). Some background on the complete study: The cohort comprised two women and a few men aged 18 to 49 years. To increase sequencing depth and limit assay-specific biases, TCR repertoire library preparation and sequencing were carried out by different laboratories using diverse techniques. To estimate repertoire size and how much clonotypes are shared between individuals, the study performed deep sequencing of blood TCR repertoires from roughly five healthy adults. Each donor's leukapheresis produced roughly between about 0.8 and 8.9 billion PBMCs. For each donor, three plates each were used for CD4 naive and CD4 memory, two plates were used for CD8 naive, and one plate was used for CD8 memory. The full study reports these points: Because the study included a small number of donors, the genetic and exposure-history diversity represented was limited. Across several donors, 4.5% to 6.5% of naive CD4, roughly 3.5% of naive CD8, approximately 2.5% of memory CD4, and roughly 0.4% of memory CD8 clonotypes were shared. Clonotypes shared by all four sorted-subset donors showed higher generation probabilities than non-shared clonotypes. Sampling was restricted to blood, and TCR repertoires in tissues likely differ from the TCR repertoires found in blood. Pairwise subsampling led to the expectation that sequencing depth would affect the degree of clonotype sharing among donors. Even with the large sequencing depth, rarefaction of the sorted-subset datasets indicated that sequencing was incomplete. Naive subsets generally had larger estimated clonotype richness than memory subsets did.

Sequencing was done on a sample of memory CD4+ T cells sorted from blood. According to the study, the label for this sample's cell subset or site signals: CD45RA-negative fraction. The V gene is TRBV5-4 and the J gene is TRBJ1-4; a tentative D call is TRBD1 (5 bases match). This clonotype originated in a young man in good health. The CDR3 here reads CASRNRDNEKLFF. The DNA sequence follows: TGTGCCAGCAGGAACCGGGACAATGAAAAACTGTTTTTT.